This is a list of T cell receptor beta chains from one sample in a study of radiotherapy plus CTLA-4 blockade in lung cancer. Generated by immunoSEQ multiplex PCR, the TCRdb table keeps only in-frame clones and is missing some. The profile shows roughly 93,000 clones, 82% of them singletons. Here the sequenced sample was peripheral blood, taken from a patient treated with radiotherapy plus ipilimumab. All receptors derive from a human donor with non-small cell lung cancer who had a partial response to radiotherapy plus ipilimumab. The CDR3 runs from the conserved cysteine through the conserved F or W. Each record gives: clone size, V gene, D gene, J gene, CDR3 protein, CDR3 DNA. A D gene is named only where the DNA matches it firmly. Rows give clone size only sometimes, using once, few, many, or a class for an expanded clone.

abundance: NA; v_gene: TRBV7-9; d_gene: NA; j_gene: TRBJ2-3; CDR3aa: CASSLAGAADTQYF; CDR3nt: TGTGCCAGCAGCTTAGCGGGAGCGGCAGATACGCAGTATTTT
abundance: NA; v_gene: TRBV28; d_gene: TRBD1; j_gene: TRBJ1-6; CDR3aa: CASSLGQPNSPLHF; CDR3nt: TGTGCCAGCAGTCTGGGACAGCCTAATTCACCCCTCCACTTT
abundance: NA; v_gene: TRBV18; d_gene: TRBD1; j_gene: TRBJ2-5; CDR3aa: CASSPPSRQGEGTQYF; CDR3nt: TGTGCCAGCTCACCACCTTCGAGGCAGGGGGAAGGGACCCAGTACTTC
abundance: NA; v_gene: TRBV11-1; d_gene: NA; j_gene: TRBJ1-1; CDR3aa: CASSQTVLEAFF; CDR3nt: TGTGCCAGCAGCCAGACAGTACTTGAAGCTTTCTTT
abundance: once; v_gene: TRBV7-2; d_gene: TRBD2; j_gene: TRBJ2-1; CDR3aa: CASSLGRTSGYNEQFF; CDR3nt: TGTGCCAGCAGCTTGGGGAGGACTAGCGGTTACAATGAGCAGTTCTTC
abundance: NA; v_gene: TRBV19; d_gene: NA; j_gene: TRBJ1-1; CDR3aa: CAIRSGEGLPEAFF; CDR3nt: TGTGCCATCCGGTCGGGAGAGGGACTCCCTGAAGCTTTCTTT
abundance: NA; v_gene: TRBV5-6; d_gene: TRBD1; j_gene: TRBJ1-2; CDR3aa: CASSLGRTGLGYTF; CDR3nt: TGTGCCAGCAGCTTGGGCCGGACAGGGCTTGGCTACACCTTC
abundance: once; v_gene: TRBV9; d_gene: TRBD2; j_gene: TRBJ2-6; CDR3aa: CASSVAQGTSGTGANVLTF; CDR3nt: TGTGCCAGCAGCGTAGCTCAAGGGACTAGCGGGACTGGGGCCAACGTCCTGACTTTC
abundance: once; v_gene: TRBV18; d_gene: TRBD1; j_gene: TRBJ1-5; CDR3aa: CASSPRGGFDQPQHF; CDR3nt: TGTGCCAGCTCACCGCGAGGGGGCTTCGATCAGCCCCAGCATTTT
abundance: NA; v_gene: TRBV7-9; d_gene: NA; j_gene: TRBJ1-5; CDR3aa: CASSWDTQLPQHF; CDR3nt: TGTGCCAGCAGCTGGGACACTCAACTGCCCCAGCATTTT
abundance: NA; v_gene: TRBV10-3; d_gene: TRBD1; j_gene: TRBJ2-2; CDR3aa: CAISHADRGTGELFF; CDR3nt: TGTGCCATCAGTCACGCGGACAGGGGAACCGGGGAGCTGTTTTTT
abundance: NA; v_gene: TRBV10-3; d_gene: NA; j_gene: TRBJ1-1; CDR3aa: CAISDSGEYTEAFF; CDR3nt: TGTGCCATCAGTGATTCGGGGGAATACACTGAAGCTTTCTTT
abundance: few; v_gene: TRBV6-5; d_gene: NA; j_gene: TRBJ2-5; CDR3aa: CASSSDMRLETQYF; CDR3nt: TGTGCCAGCAGTTCCGATATGCGTTTGGAGACCCAGTACTTC
abundance: NA; v_gene: TRBV9; d_gene: TRBD1; j_gene: TRBJ2-7; CDR3aa: CASSVTGTAPYEQYF; CDR3nt: TGTGCCAGCAGCGTCACCGGGACAGCGCCCTACGAGCAGTACTTC
abundance: NA; v_gene: TRBV5-4; d_gene: NA; j_gene: TRBJ2-1; CDR3aa: CASSDRGDEQFF; CDR3nt: TGTGCCAGCAGCGACCGGGGTGATGAGCAGTTCTTC
abundance: NA; v_gene: TRBV9; d_gene: NA; j_gene: TRBJ2-2; CDR3aa: CASTTDRNTGELFF; CDR3nt: TGTGCCAGTACCACAGACAGGAACACCGGGGAGCTGTTTTTT